This T cell receptor beta chain was documented in a study of T cell repertoires in cytomegalovirus infection. Study summary: CMV epitopes that were recently identified and HLA-C-restricted were used alongside well-studied HLA-B-restricted ones. Public TCR beta signatures indicated both CMV infection and matching HLA type.

Turning to this clonotype: Its antigen remains unidentified.

A single record per CDR3 protein comes from TCRdb applying MiXCR to the reads. This repertoire shows approximately 260,000 distinct CDR3 sequences, approximately 22% found once; its top ten account for under 25%. General observations from the study: Accumulated public TCR beta family frequency recognized individuals carrying CMV together with the relevant HLA. What dominated the ex vivo response were HLA-C-restricted CMV-specific TCR beta clonotypes.

Trimming cost V 7 bases and J 8 bases; bases outside gene matches: 7. CDR1 ENHRY and CDR2 SYGVKD come from the germline V gene. CDR3 length: 13 amino acids. The sequenced sample was cultured PBMCs, obtained from culture after CMV antigen stimulation. This sequence was found in a human donor in good health (CMV status not recorded). Some clones in this sample may be carry-over from other donors' samples. The V and J genes are TRBV10-3 and TRBJ1-4; the match to TRBD1 covers 7 bases. The CDR3 is CAIKRTGDEKLFF. CDR3 nucleotides: TGTGCCATCAAGAGGACAGGAGACGAAAAACTGTTTTTT.